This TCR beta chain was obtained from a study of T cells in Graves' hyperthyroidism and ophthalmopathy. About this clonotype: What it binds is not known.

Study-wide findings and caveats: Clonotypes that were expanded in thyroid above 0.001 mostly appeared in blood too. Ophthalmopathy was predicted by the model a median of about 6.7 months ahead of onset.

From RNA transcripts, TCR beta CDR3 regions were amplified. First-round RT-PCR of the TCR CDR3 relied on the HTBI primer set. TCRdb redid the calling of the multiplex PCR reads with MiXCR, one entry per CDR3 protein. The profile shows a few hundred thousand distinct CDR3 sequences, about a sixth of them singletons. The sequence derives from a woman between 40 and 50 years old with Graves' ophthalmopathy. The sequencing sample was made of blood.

The chain's CDR3 is CATSDSLGGPSGREYEQYF. Here the CDR3 DNA reads TGTGCCACCAGTGATTCCTTGGGTGGCCCAAGCGGGAGAGAATACGAGCAGTACTTC. The gene calls are TRBV24-1 and TRBJ2-7; 8 bases align to TRBD2. The CDR3 is made up of 19 amino acids. The V gene end was trimmed by 2 bases and the J gene end by 4 bases; junction bases not matched to a gene: 18. Germline V gives CDR1 KGHDR, CDR2 SFDVKD.